Listed here are 22 T cell receptor beta chains from one sample, sequenced in a study of blood T cells in healthy people across ages. Then a second PCR, running about 6 to 11 cycles, was carried out with a sample-barcoded 5' primer and a J-beta primer mix. TCRdb passed the 5' RACE reads through MiXCR, listing each CDR3 protein once. The top ten clones hold 41% of a sample with 780,000 or so distinct CDR3 sequences, less than 70% of them seen once. The specimen sequenced was blood. These receptors were collected from an older man in good health.

The chain carries TRBV2 and TRBJ2-5; no clear D gene. Germline V lookup: CDR1 SNHLY, CDR2 FYNNEI. CDR3 length equals 14 residues. V lost 0 bases to trimming and J lost 5 bases, with 10 bases between them. The DNA of the CDR3 is TGTGCCAGCAGTGAAGCAGGGATATGGGAGACCCAGTACTTC. It specifies CASSEAGIWETQYF.

This clonotype has only a few counts. This chain connects TRBV7-2 to TRBJ1-5, with 11 bases matching TRBD1. The CDR3 length is 15 residues. V lost 1 base, J lost 8 bases, and 4 bases stayed unmatched. The germline gives CDR1 SGHTA, CDR2 FQGNSA. The chain's CDR3 is CASSLEGTGGKPQHF. The CDR3 DNA follows: TGTGCCAGCAGCTTAGAGGGGACAGGGGGAAAGCCCCAGCATTTT.

V and J are TRBV3-1 and TRBJ2-1, with D hard to call. The V gene's germline CDR1 is LGHDT and CDR2 YNNKEL (reference sequence). This CDR3 has 16 residues. Trimming cost V 0 bases and J 0 bases, with 9 bases left between them. The CDR3 loop reads CASSQEWGFSYNEQFF. As DNA, the CDR3 is TGTGCCAGCAGCCAAGAGTGGGGATTCTCCTACAATGAGCAGTTCTTC.

The rearrangement links TRBV6-4 to TRBJ2-1; 8 nucleotides agree with TRBD2. V trimming: 2 bases; J trimming: 7 bases; junction bases outside the gene matches: 10. The CDR3 loop spans 16 amino acids. Germline lookup yields CDR1 MRHNA and CDR2 SNTAGT. The CDR3 DNA follows: TGTGCCAGCAGTGACAGGGCGGGGTCTAGCGGGAATGAGCAGTTCTTC. Translated, it gives CASSDRAGSSGNEQFF.

This rearrangement joins TRBV6-2 or TRBV6-3 to TRBJ2-1; tentative D call: TRBD1 (6 bases). Trimming removed 6 bases from V and 10 bases from J, with 25 bases in between. The CDR3 totals 16 residues. CDR1 and CDR2 from the germline V gene are MNHEY and SVGEGT. This CDR3 is CASSTLGGSPPGEQFF. CDR3 DNA: TGTGCCAGCAGCACACTAGGGGGTAGCCCGCCGGGGGAGCAGTTCTTC.

The chain links TRBV27 to TRBJ2-2, with 8 bases identical to TRBD1. The CDR3 runs to 16 residues. Germline V gene sequence: CDR1 MNHEY, CDR2 SMNVEV (reference sequence). V shed 5 bases, J shed 3 bases, and the junction held 8 bases outside the gene matches. CDR3 sequence: CASSLARGLDTGELFF. CDR3 DNA sequence: TGTGCCAGCAGTCTCGCCAGGGGGCTGGACACCGGGGAGCTGTTTTTT.

J is TRBJ1-6 and V is TRBV6-6; a weak D match, TRBD1 (5 bases). Germline CDR1 MNHNY, CDR2 SVGAGI (reference sequence). The CDR3 is 14 amino acids. V shed 0 bases and J shed 11 bases, with 11 bases lying between them. For the CDR3, the DNA is TGTGCCAGCAGTTACTCGGTCAGGGAGGCACCCCTCCACTTT. It codes for CASSYSVREAPLHF.

The chain combines TRBV20-1 with TRBJ1-1; no definite D call. The CDR3 sequence is 15 residues long. CDR1 and CDR2 from the germline V gene are DFQATT and SNEGSKA (reference sequence). The V and J ends lost 0 bases and 6 bases respectively, with 17 bases between them. As DNA, the CDR3 is TGCAGTGCTAGAGACCCAGCCGGAGGGAAGGCTGAAGCTTTCTTT. This gives the protein CSARDPAGGKAEAFF.

The chain uses TRBV25-1 and TRBJ2-7; TRBD2 might be the D (6 bases). V was cut by 0 bases and J by 10 bases, with 16 bases left in between. The CDR3 consists of 14 residues. From germline, CDR1 is MGHDK and CDR2 SYGVNS. DNA for the CDR3: TGTGCCAGCAGTGAATATGGAGGGACGGAATCTCAGTACTTC. Translation gives CASSEYGGTESQYF.

In its sample, this clonotype was seen a few times. This chain uses TRBV6-2 or TRBV6-3 with TRBJ2-7, with 9 bases lining up with TRBD1. The germline V gene encodes CDR1 MNHEY and CDR2 SVGEGT. The CDR3 loop spans 14 amino acids. J was trimmed by 3 bases and V by 5 bases; bases with no gene match: 5. The CDR3 DNA follows: TGTGCCAGCAGTACCAGACAGGGGGGCTACGAGCAGTACTTC. The encoded protein is CASSTRQGGYEQYF.

In the case of this clonotype: Possible read error: a much larger clone is one base away. The CDR3 is CTSNPGVYEQYF. The DNA of the CDR3 is TGTACCAGCAACCCGGGAGTCTACGAGCAGTACTTC. The chain is built from TRBV6-5 and TRBJ2-7; a possible D gene is TRBD2 (6 bases). Germline CDR1 is MNHEY and CDR2 is SVGAGI. The CDR3 consists of 12 residues.

The gene calls are TRBV11-2 and TRBJ2-7, with D perhaps matching TRBD1 (6 bases). Germline V gives CDR1 SGHAT, CDR2 FQNNGV. The CDR3 totals 15 residues. V was pared by 2 bases and J by 3 bases, with 14 bases between. The CDR3 loop reads CASSLIAGVVYEQYF. CDR3 coding DNA: TGTGCCAGCAGCTTAATCGCAGGGGTCGTCTACGAGCAGTACTTC. Filled out from reference TRBV11-2 and TRBJ2-7, the complete variable domain reads EAGVAQSPRYKIIEKRQSVAFWCNPISGHATLYWYQQILGQGPKLLIQFQNNGVVDDSQLPKDRFSAERLKGVDSTLKIQPAKLEDSAVYLCASSLIAGVVYEQYFGPGTRLTVT.

The genes are TRBV28 and TRBJ2-4; D is ambiguous. Germline lookup yields CDR1 MDHEN and CDR2 SYDVKM. The CDR3 length is 11 residues. Trimming shortened V by 2 bases and J by 13 bases, and 9 bases separated the two germline ends. In DNA form, the CDR3 reads TGTGCCAGCAGTTTAAACCTTCAGCAGTACTTC. Encoded protein: CASSLNLQQYF.

This clonotype was detected only a few times. The genes are TRBV20-1 and TRBJ2-1; 14 bases map to TRBD2. The length of the CDR3 is 18 residues. Germline V gene sequence: CDR1 DFQATT, CDR2 SNEGSKA (reference sequence). The V segment lost 0 bases and the J segment 5 bases; nucleotides outside the gene matches: 9. The CDR3 sequence: CSARDPGLAGVGNNEQFF. The DNA of the CDR3 is TGCAGTGCTAGAGATCCGGGACTAGCGGGAGTCGGGAACAATGAGCAGTTCTTC.

This clonotype was recorded a few times. The rearrangement uses TRBV7-2 and TRBJ2-7; no firm D call. The germline gives CDR1 SGHTA, CDR2 FQGNSA. V lost 5 bases to trimming and J lost 7 bases, with 15 bases between them. The CDR3 totals 13 residues. For the CDR3, the DNA is TGTGCCAGCAGCGCATGGTTAGTCCATGAGCAGTACTTC. Its protein is CASSAWLVHEQYF.

V gene TRBV14 combines with J gene TRBJ1-1, with 8 nucleotides matching TRBD1. The trim removed 3 bases at V and 5 bases at J, leaving 5 bases unmatched. This CDR3 is built from 14 residues. Germline V CDR1 and CDR2: SGHDN, FVKESK. The CDR3 sequence: CASSHRQGWTEAFF. The DNA for the CDR3 is TGTGCCAGCAGCCACCGACAGGGGTGGACTGAAGCTTTCTTT.

The V gene is TRBV3-1, the J gene TRBJ2-7; the match to TRBD2 covers 8 bases. The DNA end favors TRBJ2-4, so the J call may be wrong. The V gene's germline CDR1 is LGHDT and CDR2 YNNKEL (reference sequence). The CDR3 contains 14 residues. The CDR3 DNA reads TGTGCCAGCAGCACCCTTTTAGCGGGGAACATTCAGTACTTC. Translation: CASSTLLAGNIQYF.

The chain links TRBV29-1 to TRBJ2-7; 8 bases fit TRBD1. The V segment lost 7 bases and the J segment 7 bases; nucleotides outside the gene matches: 18. Per the germline V gene, CDR1 is SQVTM and CDR2 is ANQGSEA. This CDR3 has 15 residues. The CDR3 DNA follows: TGCAGCGCCCGAACCGGGACAGGCTCCTACAATGAGCAGTACTTC. Translating gives CSARTGTGSYNEQYF.

This chain joins TRBV18 and TRBJ1-6, with D hard to call. CDR1 and CDR2 from the germline V gene are KGHSH and LQKENI. There are 14 residues in the CDR3. V was cut by 1 base and J by 9 bases, with 10 bases left in between. In DNA form, the CDR3 reads TGTGCCAGCTCACCACTACCGGTAGGTTCACCCCTCCACTTT. Translating gives CASSPLPVGSPLHF.

This chain connects TRBV18 to TRBJ2-3; tentative D call: TRBD2 (5 bases). Germline CDR1 and CDR2: KGHSH and LQKENI. The CDR3 loop spans 17 amino acids. Trimming cost V 4 bases and J 2 bases, with 19 bases left between them. CDR3 region: CASSLLGAASTTDTQYF. DNA for the CDR3: TGTGCCAGCTCACTCTTGGGAGCAGCCAGTACCACAGATACGCAGTATTTT.

The CDR3 DNA reads as TGTGCCAGTAGTATAATAGGACTAGCGGCGCAAGAGACCCAGTACTTC. Translation: CASSIIGLAAQETQYF. This chain connects TRBV19 to TRBJ2-5, with 10 bases fitting TRBD2. Germline values: CDR1 LNHDA, CDR2 SQIVND (reference sequence). The CDR3 is 16 amino acids. J lost 2 bases, V lost 2 bases, and 5 bases had no gene match.

This chain joins TRBV20-1 and TRBJ2-4; 12 bases map to TRBD2. Judging by the DNA end, TRBJ2-7 fits better; the J call may be wrong. CDR1 and CDR2 (germline): DFQATT, SNEGSKA (reference sequence). The CDR3 loop spans 14 amino acids. CDR3 DNA sequence: TGCAGTGCTAAGACTAGCGGGAGTGGCTACGAGCAGTACTTC. This codes for CSAKTSGSGYEQYF.